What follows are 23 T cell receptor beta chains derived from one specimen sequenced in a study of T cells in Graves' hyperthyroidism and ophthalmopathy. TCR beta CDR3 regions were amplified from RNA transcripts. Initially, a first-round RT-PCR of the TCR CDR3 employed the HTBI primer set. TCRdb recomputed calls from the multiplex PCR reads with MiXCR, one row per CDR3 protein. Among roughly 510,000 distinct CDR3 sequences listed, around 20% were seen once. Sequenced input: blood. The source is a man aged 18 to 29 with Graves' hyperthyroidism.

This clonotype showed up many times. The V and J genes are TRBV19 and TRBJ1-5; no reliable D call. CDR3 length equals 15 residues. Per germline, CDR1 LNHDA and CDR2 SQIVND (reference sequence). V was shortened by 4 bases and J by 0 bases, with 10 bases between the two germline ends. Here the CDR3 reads CASSTLPVSNQPQHF. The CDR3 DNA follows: TGTGCCAGTAGTACCCTACCGGTTAGCAATCAGCCCCAGCATTTT. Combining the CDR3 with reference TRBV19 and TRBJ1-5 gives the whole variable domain DGGITQSPKYLFRKEGQNVTLSCEQNLNHDAMYWYRQDPGQGLRLIYYSQIVNDFQKGDIAEGYSVSREKKESFPLTVTSAQKNPTAFYLCASSTLPVSNQPQHFGDGTRLSIL.

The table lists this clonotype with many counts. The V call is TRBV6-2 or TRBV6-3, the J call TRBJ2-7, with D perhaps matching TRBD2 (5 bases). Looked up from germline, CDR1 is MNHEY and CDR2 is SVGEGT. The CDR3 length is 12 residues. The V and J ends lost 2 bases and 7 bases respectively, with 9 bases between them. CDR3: CASSYRTGEQYF. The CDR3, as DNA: TGTGCCAGCAGTTACCGCACGGGAGAGCAGTACTTC.

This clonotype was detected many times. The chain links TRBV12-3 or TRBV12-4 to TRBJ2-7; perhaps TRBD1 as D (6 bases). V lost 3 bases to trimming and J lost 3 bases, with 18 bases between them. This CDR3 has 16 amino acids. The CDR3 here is CASSFLPLGQNYEQYF. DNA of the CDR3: TGTGCCAGCAGTTTCCTTCCGTTAGGACAGAACTACGAGCAGTACTTC.

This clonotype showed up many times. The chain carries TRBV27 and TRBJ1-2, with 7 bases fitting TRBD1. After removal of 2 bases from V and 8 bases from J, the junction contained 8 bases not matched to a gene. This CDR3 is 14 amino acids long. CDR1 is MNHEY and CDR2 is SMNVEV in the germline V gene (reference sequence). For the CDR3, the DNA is TGTGCCAGCAGTTTAACCGGGACAGCGGGGGGCTACACCTTC. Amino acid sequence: CASSLTGTAGGYTF.

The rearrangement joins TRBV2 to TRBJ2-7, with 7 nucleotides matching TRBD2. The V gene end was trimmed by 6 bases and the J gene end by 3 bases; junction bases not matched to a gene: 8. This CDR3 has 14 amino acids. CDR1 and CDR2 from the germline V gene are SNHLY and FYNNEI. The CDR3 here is CASRGTNPGYEQYF. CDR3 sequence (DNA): TGTGCCAGCAGAGGGACTAACCCTGGCTACGAGCAGTACTTC.

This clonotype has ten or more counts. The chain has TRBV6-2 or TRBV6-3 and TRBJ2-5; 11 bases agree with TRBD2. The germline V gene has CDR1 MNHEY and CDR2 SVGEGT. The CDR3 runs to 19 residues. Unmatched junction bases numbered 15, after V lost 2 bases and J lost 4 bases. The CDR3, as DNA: TGTGCCAGCAGTTACGCTGAGACTAGCGGGGACCCCTGGAGAGAGACCCAGTACTTC. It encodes CASSYAETSGDPWRETQYF.

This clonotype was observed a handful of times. Here the CDR3 DNA reads TGTGCCAGCAGCAGTCAGCCTCGAAATTCACCCCTCCACTTT. This translates into CASSSQPRNSPLHF. The chain uses TRBV25-1 and TRBJ1-6, with D hard to call. This CDR3 has 14 residues. The germline V gene encodes CDR1 MGHDK and CDR2 SYGVNS. Trimming removed 6 bases at V and 7 bases at J, with 13 bases between. The complete variable domain, with remaining parts taken from reference TRBV25-1 and TRBJ1-6, reads EADIYQTPRYLVIGTGKKITLECSQTMGHDKMYWYQQDPGMELHLIHYSYGVNSTEKGDLSSESTVSRIRTEHFPLTLESARPSHTSQYLCASSSQPRNSPLHFGNGTRLTVT.

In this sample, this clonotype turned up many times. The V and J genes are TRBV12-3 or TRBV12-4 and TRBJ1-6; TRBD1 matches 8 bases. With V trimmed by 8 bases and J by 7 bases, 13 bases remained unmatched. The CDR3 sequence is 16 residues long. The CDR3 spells CASPTQGAVGNSPLHF. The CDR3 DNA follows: TGTGCCAGCCCTACCCAGGGGGCGGTCGGGAATTCACCCCTCCACTTT.

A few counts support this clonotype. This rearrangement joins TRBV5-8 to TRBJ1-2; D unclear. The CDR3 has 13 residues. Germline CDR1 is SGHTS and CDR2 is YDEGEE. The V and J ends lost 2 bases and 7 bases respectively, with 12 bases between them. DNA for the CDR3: TGTGCCAGCAGCTTTGGGTTTTCGGGTGGCTACACCTTC. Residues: CASSFGFSGGYTF.

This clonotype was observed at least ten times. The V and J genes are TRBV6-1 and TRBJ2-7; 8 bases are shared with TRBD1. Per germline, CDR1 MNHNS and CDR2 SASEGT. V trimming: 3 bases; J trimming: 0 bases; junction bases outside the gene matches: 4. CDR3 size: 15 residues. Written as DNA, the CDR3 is TGTGCCAGCAGTGAGCCCGGACAGGGCTCCTACGAGCAGTACTTC. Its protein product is CASSEPGQGSYEQYF.

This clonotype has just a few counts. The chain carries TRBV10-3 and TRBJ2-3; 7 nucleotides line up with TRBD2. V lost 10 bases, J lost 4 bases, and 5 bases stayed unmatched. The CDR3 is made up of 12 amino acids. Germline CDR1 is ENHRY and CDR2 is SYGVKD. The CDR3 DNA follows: TGTGCCACTGGGGGGGATGCAGATACGCAGTATTTT. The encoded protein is CATGGDADTQYF.

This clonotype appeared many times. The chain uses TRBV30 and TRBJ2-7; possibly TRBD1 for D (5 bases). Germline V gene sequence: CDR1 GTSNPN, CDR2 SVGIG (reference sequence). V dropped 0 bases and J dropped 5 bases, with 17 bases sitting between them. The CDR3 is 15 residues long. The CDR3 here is CAWSVFPPGNDEQYF. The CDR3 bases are TGTGCCTGGAGTGTATTTCCCCCAGGGAACGACGAGCAGTACTTC.

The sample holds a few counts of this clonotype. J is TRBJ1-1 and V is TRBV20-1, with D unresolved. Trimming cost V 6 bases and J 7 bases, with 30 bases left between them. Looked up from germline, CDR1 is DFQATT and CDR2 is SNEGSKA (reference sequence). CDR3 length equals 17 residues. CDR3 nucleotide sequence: TGCAGTGCCAAATGGAGTGTGTTAGGGCCTTCTTGGGGTGAAGCTTTCTTT. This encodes CSAKWSVLGPSWGEAFF.

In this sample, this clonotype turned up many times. CDR3 protein: CATSRDWGTSYEQYF. In DNA form, the CDR3 reads TGTGCCACCAGCAGAGATTGGGGGACGTCCTACGAGCAGTACTTC. The gene calls are TRBV15 and TRBJ2-7; possibly TRBD1 or TRBD2 for D (5 bases each). The V end was cut by 0 bases, the J end by 1 base, with 10 bases between. There are 15 residues in the CDR3. CDR1 and CDR2 from the germline V gene are LNHNV and YYDKDF (reference sequence).

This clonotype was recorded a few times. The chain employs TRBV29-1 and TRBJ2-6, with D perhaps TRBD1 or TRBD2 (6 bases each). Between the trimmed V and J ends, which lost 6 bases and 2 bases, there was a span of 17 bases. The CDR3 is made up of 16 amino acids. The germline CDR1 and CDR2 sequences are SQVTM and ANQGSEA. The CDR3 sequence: CSVDPGGRAGANVLTF. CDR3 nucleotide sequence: TGCAGCGTAGACCCCGGGGGCAGGGCTGGGGCCAACGTCCTGACTTTC. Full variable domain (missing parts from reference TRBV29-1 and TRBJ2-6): SAVISQKPSRDICQRGTSLTIQCQVDSQVTMMFWYRQQPGQSLTLIATANQGSEATYESGFVIDKFPISRPNLTFSTLTVSNMSPEDSSIYLCSVDPGGRAGANVLTFGAGSRLTVL.

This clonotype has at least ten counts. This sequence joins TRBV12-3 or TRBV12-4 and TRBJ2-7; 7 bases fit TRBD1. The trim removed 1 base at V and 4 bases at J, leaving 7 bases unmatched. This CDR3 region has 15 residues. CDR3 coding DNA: TGTGCCAGCAGTTTAGGAGGGGGCGCTCCATACGAGCAGTACTTC. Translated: CASSLGGGAPYEQYF.

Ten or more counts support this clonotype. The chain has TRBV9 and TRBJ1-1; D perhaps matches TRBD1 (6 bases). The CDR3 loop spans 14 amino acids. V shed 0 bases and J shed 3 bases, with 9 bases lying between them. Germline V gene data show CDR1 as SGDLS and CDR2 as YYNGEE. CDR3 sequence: CASSVDEGDTEAFF. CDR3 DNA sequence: TGTGCCAGCAGCGTAGATGAGGGGGACACTGAAGCTTTCTTT.

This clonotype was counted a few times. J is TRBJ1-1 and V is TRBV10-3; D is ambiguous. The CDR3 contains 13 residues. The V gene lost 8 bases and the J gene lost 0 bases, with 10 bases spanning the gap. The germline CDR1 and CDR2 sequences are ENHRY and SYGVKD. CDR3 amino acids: CAIADQLNTEAFF. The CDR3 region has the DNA TGTGCCATCGCAGATCAGTTGAACACTGAAGCTTTCTTT.

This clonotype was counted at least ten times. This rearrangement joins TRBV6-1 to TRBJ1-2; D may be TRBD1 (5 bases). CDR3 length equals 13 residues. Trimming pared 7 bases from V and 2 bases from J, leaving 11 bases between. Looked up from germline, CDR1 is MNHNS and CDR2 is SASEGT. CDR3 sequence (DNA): TGTGCCAGCAAGTGGACATCAAACTATGGCTACACCTTC. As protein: CASKWTSNYGYTF.

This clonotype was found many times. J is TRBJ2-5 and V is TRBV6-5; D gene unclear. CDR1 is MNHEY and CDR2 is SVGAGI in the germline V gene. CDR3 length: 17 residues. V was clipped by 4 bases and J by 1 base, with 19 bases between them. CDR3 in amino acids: CASSSAQITPFQETQYF. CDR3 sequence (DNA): TGTGCCAGCAGTTCCGCGCAGATTACCCCCTTCCAAGAGACCCAGTACTTC.

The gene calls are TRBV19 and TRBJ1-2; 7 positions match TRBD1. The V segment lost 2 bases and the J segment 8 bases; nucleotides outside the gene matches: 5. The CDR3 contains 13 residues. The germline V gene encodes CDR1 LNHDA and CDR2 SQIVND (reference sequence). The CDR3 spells CASSIHDRDGYTF. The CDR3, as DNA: TGTGCCAGTAGTATACACGACAGGGACGGCTACACCTTC.

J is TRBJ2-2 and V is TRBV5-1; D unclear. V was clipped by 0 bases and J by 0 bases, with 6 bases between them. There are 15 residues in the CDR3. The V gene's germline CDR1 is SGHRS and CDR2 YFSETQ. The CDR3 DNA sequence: TGCGCCAGCAGCTTGGGACACTCGAACACCGGGGAGCTGTTTTTT. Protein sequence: CASSLGHSNTGELFF.

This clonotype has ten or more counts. The CDR3 nucleotides are TGTGCCAGCTCACCACGACGGGGGTTTGAGGCCCAGTACTTC. Encoded protein: CASSPRRGFEAQYF. V is TRBV18 and J is TRBJ2-5; D is perhaps TRBD2 (6 bases). Looked up from germline, CDR1 is KGHSH and CDR2 is LQKENI. Trimming took off 1 base at V and 9 bases at J, with 15 bases between the two ends. The CDR3 is 14 residues long.